This T cell receptor beta chain is drawn from a study of CXCR3-negative and CXCR3-positive naive CD8 T cells. General study points: No difference in surface CD5 was seen between naive subsets, and TCR strength was inferred from TRB CDR3 properties. Naive cells that were CXCR3-positive had more hydrophobic TRB CDR3s (compared with CXCR3-negative naive cells).

The CDR3 is made up of 18 amino acids. Germline CDR1 reads SGHNT; CDR2 reads YENEEA. UMI-labeled 5' RACE TRB cDNA libraries were prepared from the cells. Following a re-call of the 5' RACE reads, TCRdb has one entry per CDR3 protein and lacks DNA. Its table records some 120,000 distinct CDR3 sequences. For this clonotype: Its antigen is unknown.

Phenotypically, naive CD8+ T cells corresponded to CD45RO-CCR7+CD27+CD95-. V gene TRBV11-3 combines with J gene TRBJ2-7. The TCR sequence derives from a human donor in good health. Some clones in this sample may be carry-over from other donors' samples. The sample comprised naive CXCR3+ CD8+ T cells from blood. Subset indicated: CD45RO-CCR7+CD27+CD95- naive CD8+ T cells expressing CXCR3 (TNR3+). CDR3 residues: CASSQSRFELKLPYEQYF.